The 3 T cell receptor beta chains given below trace back to one sample, sequenced in a study of blood T cell repertoires in COVID-19. The protocol was immunoSEQ multiplex PCR, while the TCRdb copy is restricted to in-frame clones and leaves out a portion. The sample records approximately 480,000 clones, about nine tenths being singletons. The sample was PBMCs or T cells enriched from blood (not recorded which). The receptor set was obtained from a young woman who had recovered from COVID-19.

The chain recombines TRBV5-1 with TRBJ1-1; the D is unclear. CDR3 length equals 14 residues. V dropped 3 bases and J dropped 0 bases, with 9 bases sitting between them. Germline-derived CDR1 and CDR2 are SGHRS and YFSETQ. The CDR3 region has the DNA TGCGCCAGCAGCTCGTACACAGTGAACACTGAAGCTTTCTTT. Protein sequence: CASSSYTVNTEAFF.

The rearrangement links TRBV12-3 or TRBV12-4 to TRBJ1-5; no clear D gene. The CDR3 contains 13 residues. V was shortened by 2 bases and J by 6 bases, with 8 bases between the two germline ends. Here the CDR3 DNA reads TGTGCCAGCAGTTTACAGTCACCTCAGCCCCAGCATTTT. The encoded protein is CASSLQSPQPQHF.

The rearrangement links TRBV11-2 to TRBJ1-2; 7 positions agree with TRBD1. The CDR3 runs 14 residues. CDR1 is SGHAT and CDR2 is FQNNGV in the germline V gene. Germline trimming cut 5 bases from V and 3 bases from J; bases unmatched to any gene: 6. CDR3 DNA: TGTGCCAGCAGCCTCCGGGACAGCCACTATGGCTACACCTTC. Translation: CASSLRDSHYGYTF.